Following are 13 T cell receptor beta chains from one sample sequenced in a study of T cells in Graves' hyperthyroidism and ophthalmopathy. RNA transcripts provided the source from which TCR beta CDR3 regions were amplified. When the TCR CDR3 underwent first-round RT-PCR, the HTBI primer set was used. MiXCR, run by TCRdb on the multiplex PCR reads, gives a single entry per CDR3 protein. Found here are 700,000 to 850,000 distinct CDR3 sequences, 35% of them singletons; the top ten hold around 30%. Sequencing used blood. The receptors here all came from a woman aged 40 to 49 with Graves' hyperthyroidism.

The chain is built from TRBV12-3 or TRBV12-4 and TRBJ2-7, with 7 bases that match TRBD1. The CDR3 totals 14 residues. V shed 6 bases, J shed 9 bases, and the junction held 14 bases outside the gene matches. The CDR3 reads CASSPDFNRGGQYF. As DNA, the CDR3 is TGTGCCAGCAGCCCCGACTTCAACAGGGGTGGGCAGTACTTC.

This clonotype was detected ten times or more. The V and J genes are TRBV19 and TRBJ2-5; 7 bases map to TRBD1. Germline trimming cut 6 bases from V and 5 bases from J; bases unmatched to any gene: 9. CDR1 is LNHDA, CDR2 SQIVND, per germline (reference sequence). This CDR3 is 14 amino acids long. The DNA for the CDR3 is TGTGCCAGTAGGAGACAGGGAGTGTTGGAGACCCAGTACTTC. Its protein product is CASRRQGVLETQYF.

This clonotype has just a few counts. The J gene is TRBJ1-5, the V gene TRBV13; D gene ambiguous. CDR3 length equals 11 residues. V dropped 6 bases and J dropped 13 bases, with 13 bases sitting between them. Germline V lookup: CDR1 PRHDT, CDR2 FYEKMQ (reference sequence). CDR3 loop: CASSSTHLQHF. The CDR3 bases are TGTGCCAGCAGTTCCACTCATTTACAGCATTTT.

This clonotype was counted many times. The rearrangement uses TRBV12-3 or TRBV12-4 and TRBJ1-1, with D tentatively TRBD1 (5 bases). This CDR3 is 13 amino acids long. Deletions cut 6 bases from V and 4 bases from J, with 12 bases between. DNA of the CDR3: TGTGCCAGCAGCCCCCCCGGGGCCACTGAAGCTTTCTTT. Translating it yields CASSPPGATEAFF.

Note on this clonotype: An end of the junction does not agree with germline; a read error may underlie this. The chain has TRBV10-3 and TRBJ1-1; no clear D gene. CDR1 ENHRY and CDR2 SYGVKD come from the germline V gene. The CDR3 has 13 amino acids. CDR3 coding DNA: TGTGTCATCAGTGAGAGGGTGAACACTGAAGCTTTCTTT. This codes for CVISERVNTEAFF.

This clonotype was detected ten times or more. The CDR3 spells CASSLAGTSGGYEQYF. As DNA, the CDR3 is TGTGCCAGCAGCTTAGCGGGTACTAGCGGGGGTTACGAGCAGTACTTC. The rearrangement joins TRBV7-9 to TRBJ2-7, with 11 bases aligning to TRBD2. V gave up 0 bases and J gave up 4 bases; unmatched junction bases: 5. Germline assignment: CDR1 SEHNR and CDR2 FQNEAQ (reference sequence). The CDR3 extends over 16 amino acids.

The chain carries TRBV24-1 and TRBJ1-2; 7 bases line up with TRBD1. The CDR3 sequence is 18 residues long. V was clipped by 3 bases and J by 4 bases; unmatched bases: 16. Germline V gene sequence: CDR1 KGHDR, CDR2 SFDVKD. The CDR3 region is CATSDAKVPEGAAYGYTF. The DNA for the CDR3 is TGTGCCACCAGTGATGCTAAAGTACCGGAGGGGGCAGCCTATGGCTACACCTTC.

This clonotype was seen repeatedly, ten times or more. This chain uses TRBV7-8 with TRBJ1-2; TRBD1 matches 7 bases. Germline V gene sequence: CDR1 SGHVS, CDR2 FQNEAQ. The CDR3 sequence is 15 residues long. J was trimmed by 8 bases and V by 5 bases; bases with no gene match: 14. The CDR3 sequence is CASSEPYKGARGYTF. In DNA, the CDR3 is TGTGCCAGCAGCGAACCATACAAGGGGGCGCGGGGCTACACCTTC.

This clonotype was observed a few times. J is TRBJ2-7 and V is TRBV20-1; weak D call: TRBD2 (5 bases). CDR1 and CDR2 from the germline V gene are DFQATT and SNEGSKA (reference sequence). CDR3 length: 18 amino acids. Trimming took off 2 bases at V and 2 bases at J, with 25 bases between the two ends. CDR3 residues: CSARYDRGSVGLTYEQYF. As DNA, the CDR3 is TGCAGTGCTAGATATGACCGGGGAAGTGTGGGTTTGACCTACGAGCAGTACTTC.

V usage is TRBV7-9 and J usage is TRBJ1-1, with 10 bases matching TRBD1. The length of the CDR3 is 15 residues. Per germline, CDR1 SEHNR and CDR2 FQNEAQ (reference sequence). V dropped 5 bases and J dropped 3; count of bases not matched to a gene: 6. Written as DNA, the CDR3 is TGTGCCAGCAGCCCCCGGGGGACAGGGGACACTGAAGCTTTCTTT. Its translation is CASSPRGTGDTEAFF.

The J gene is TRBJ2-3, the V gene TRBV12-3 or TRBV12-4, with 8 bases aligning to TRBD2. The CDR3 loop spans 16 amino acids. Germline trimming cut 4 bases from V and 3 bases from J; bases unmatched to any gene: 9. The CDR3 here is CASSSPGGGATDTQYF. The CDR3 DNA sequence: TGTGCCAGCAGTTCCCCCGGGGGGGGCGCGACAGATACGCAGTATTTT.

The chain links TRBV6-5 to TRBJ1-1; possibly TRBD1 for D (5 bases). The CDR3 length is 16 residues. Per germline, CDR1 MNHEY and CDR2 SVGAGI. V lost 0 bases, J lost 4 bases, and 15 bases lay in between. The CDR3, as DNA: TGTGCCAGCAGTTACTCACAGGACCAAAAGGGCACTGAAGCTTTCTTT. It codes for CASSYSQDQKGTEAFF.

The sample holds a few counts of this clonotype. The genes are TRBV12-3 or TRBV12-4 and TRBJ1-4; D is ambiguous. The V gene lost 7 bases and the J gene lost 8 bases, with 14 bases spanning the gap. The CDR3 contains 13 residues. CDR3 loop: CASNERRGEKLFF. CDR3 bases: TGTGCCAGCAATGAGAGAAGAGGGGAAAAACTGTTTTTT.